The 9 T cell receptor beta chains below all came from one sample that was sequenced in a study of T-cell reconstitution after alpha-beta-depleted transplantation in children (dated by TCRdb to between 2015 and 2016). To prepare the library, PCR was applied. Reads for this sample came from an Illumina HiSeq 2500. Molecular barcoding was employed in the preparation of TCR libraries, with unique molecular identifiers being used to normalize TCRbeta repertoire quantification. TCRdb ran its own pipeline on the public reads, namely fastp trimming at Q25 and MiXCR clone calling, and kept in-frame beta chains. All rows with the same CDR3 protein become a single entry with the most common DNA and genes. The sample includes a few hundred thousand distinct CDR3 sequences, with approximately 9.8% observed a single time. The top ten hold approximately 5.4% of the sample. Sequencing used PBMCs from the stem cell graft donor, obtained from the stem cell graft. All receptors derive from a human donor who donated a stem cell graft to a child with SCID.

In its sample, this clonotype was seen a few times. The rearrangement links TRBV10-2 to TRBJ2-7, with 7 bases that match TRBD1. Germline CDR1 is WSHSY and CDR2 is SAAADI. J gave up 2 bases and V 4 bases, and 2 bases lay outside the gene matches. The CDR3 is made up of 13 amino acids. CDR3 nucleotides: TGCGCCAGCAGTGCTCAGGGGGCCTACGAGCAGTACTTC. As protein: CASSAQGAYEQYF.

This clonotype was counted many times. The V gene is TRBV4-1, the J gene TRBJ1-5; D gene ambiguous. The CDR3 is 15 amino acids. The germline gives CDR1 MGHRA, CDR2 YSYEKL. V was cut by 0 bases and J by 5 bases, with 11 bases left in between. CDR3 nucleotide sequence: TGCGCCAGCAGCCAAGACTTTGGGAGGGATCAGCCCCAGCATTTT. This sequence encodes CASSQDFGRDQPQHF.

This clonotype came up many times. CDR3 loop: CASSLGGTLMNTEAFF. CDR3 nucleotides: TGCGCCAGCAGCTTGGGTGGGACACTCATGAACACTGAAGCTTTCTTT. V usage is TRBV5-1 and J usage is TRBJ1-1; D perhaps matches TRBD1 (6 bases). Germline CDR1 and CDR2: SGHRS and YFSETQ. The CDR3 is 16 residues long. Trimming removed 0 bases from V and 0 bases from J, with 12 bases in between. The variable domain in full, completed from reference TRBV5-1 and TRBJ1-1, reads KAGVTQTPRYLIKTRGQQVTLSCSPISGHRSVSWYQQTPGQGLQFLFEYFSETQRNKGNFPGRFSGRQFSNSRSEMNVSTLELGDSALYLCASSLGGTLMNTEAFFGQGTRLTVV.

This clonotype was seen repeatedly, ten times or more. CDR3 DNA: TGCGCCAGCAGCTTGTTAGTAGGCGAGCAGTACTTC. The encoded protein is CASSLLVGEQYF. The rearrangement joins TRBV5-1 to TRBJ2-7; D is undetermined. The V end was cut by 1 base, the J end by 6 bases, with 8 bases between. The CDR3 runs 12 residues. CDR1 SGHRS and CDR2 YFSETQ come from the germline V gene.

This clonotype was detected ten times or more. The chain carries TRBV5-1 and TRBJ1-1, with 10 bases matching TRBD1. Germline CDR1 and CDR2: SGHRS and YFSETQ. This CDR3 contains 16 residues. Unmatched junction bases numbered 6, after V lost 4 bases and J lost 0 bases. As DNA, the CDR3 is TGCGCCAGCAGCGTAACCGGGACAGGGGTGAACACTGAAGCTTTCTTT. Translating it yields CASSVTGTGVNTEAFF.

This clonotype was seen many times. This chain joins TRBV18 and TRBJ2-7; D is undetermined. This CDR3 contains 15 residues. With 0 bases removed from V and 1 base from J, the gap between germline ends came to 10 bases. Germline CDR1 reads KGHSH; CDR2 reads LQKENI. CDR3 loop: CASSPPNRGSYEQYF. For the CDR3, the DNA is TGTGCCAGCTCACCACCGAACAGAGGATCCTACGAGCAGTACTTC.

This clonotype was seen repeatedly, ten times or more. The rearrangement joins TRBV6-1 to TRBJ2-5, with TRBD2 matching over 7 bases. The CDR3 has 15 amino acids. Germline values: CDR1 MNHNS, CDR2 SASEGT. Losses at the gene ends were 5 bases for V and 4 bases for J; bases not matched to a gene: 10. CDR3 nucleotide sequence: TGTGCCAGCAGTAAATCTTCGGGGAGGGGAGAGACCCAGTACTTC. Amino acids: CASSKSSGRGETQYF.

This clonotype was recorded at least ten times. The V call is TRBV10-3, the J call TRBJ1-5; possibly TRBD1 for D (6 bases). CDR3 size: 17 residues. Germline CDR1 reads ENHRY; CDR2 reads SYGVKD. The V and J ends lost 2 bases and 0 bases respectively, with 14 bases between them. Here the CDR3 reads CAISERGGLGSNQPQHF. The CDR3 DNA is TGTGCCATCAGTGAGAGAGGGGGTTTGGGTAGCAATCAGCCCCAGCATTTT.

The J gene is TRBJ2-7, the V gene TRBV12-3 or TRBV12-4; D is unclear. The CDR3 is made up of 14 amino acids. Trimming removed 1 base at V and 6 bases at J, with 13 bases between. The CDR3 DNA reads TGTGCCAGCAGTTTAGTCTCGGCAGGATCCGAGCAGTACTTC. Amino acid sequence: CASSLVSAGSEQYF.